The next 10 T cell receptor beta chains were all read from a single sample in a study of cytomegalovirus exposure and HLA in healthy donors. PCR used 60 Vbeta primers and 13 Jbeta primers. The protocol was immunoSEQ multiplex PCR, while the TCRdb copy is restricted to in-frame clones and leaves out a portion. The data show 150,000 or so clones, with over 65% seen just once and 13% held by the top ten. Sequenced: PBMCs. These receptors came from a man aged 35 to 55 in good health and CMV-seropositive.

The chain recombines TRBV27 with TRBJ2-7; TRBD2 agrees at 8 bases. Per the germline V gene, CDR1 is MNHEY and CDR2 is SMNVEV (reference sequence). The CDR3 length is 13 residues. Trimming at V came to 2 bases and at J to 13 bases, leaving 10 bases not matched to a gene. CDR3 sequence reads: CASSLGEGTRSYF. For the CDR3, the DNA is TGTGCCAGCAGTTTAGGGGAGGGGACTAGGTCTTACTTC.

The V call is TRBV21-1, the J call TRBJ2-1; the D call TRBD2 from the table was never checked on the DNA. TRBV21-1 is shown as a pseudogene. This CDR3 region has 17 residues. CDR3 amino acids: CASSSRRRGLSYNEQFF. The CDR3 nucleotides are TGTGCCAGCAGCTCCCGACGGCGGGGTCTCTCCTACAATGAGCAGTTCTTC.

V is TRBV5-1 and J is TRBJ2-1; 9 bases are shared with TRBD2. The CDR3 is 18 residues long. With 5 bases clipped from V and 6 bases from J, the junction kept 18 bases outside the gene matches. The V gene's germline CDR1 is SGHRS and CDR2 YFSETQ. CDR3 residues: CASRTGLSGRFGSNEQFF. CDR3 in DNA: TGCGCCAGCAGGACAGGCCTTAGCGGGAGATTCGGTAGCAATGAGCAGTTCTTC.

The chain is built from TRBV6-5 and TRBJ1-1; D is ambiguous. In germline, CDR1 is MNHEY, CDR2 SVGAGI. The ends were cut back, 6 bases at V and 11 bases at J, with 13 bases in the middle. This CDR3 is built from 11 residues. The DNA for the CDR3 is TGTGCCAGCAGATCCTGGGAGGACGCTTTCTTT. Translated: CASRSWEDAFF.

The V and J genes are TRBV28 and TRBJ2-2; 7 nucleotides match TRBD2. CDR1 is MDHEN and CDR2 is SYDVKM in the germline V gene. V dropped 7 bases and J dropped 4; count of bases not matched to a gene: 9. The CDR3 consists of 15 residues. The CDR3 reads CASTPGGDRTGELFF. In DNA form, the CDR3 reads TGTGCCAGCACCCCTGGGGGGGACCGCACCGGGGAGCTGTTTTTT.

This chain uses TRBV5-4 with TRBJ1-2; D is perhaps TRBD1 (6 bases). With 0 bases removed from V and 8 bases from J, the gap between germline ends came to 11 bases. CDR1 is SGHNT and CDR2 is YYREEE in the germline V gene (reference sequence). The CDR3 covers 13 residues. CDR3 loop: CASSLATGGGYTF. CDR3 nucleotides: TGTGCCAGCAGCTTGGCGACAGGCGGCGGCTACACCTTC.

This chain links TRBV2 with TRBJ2-1; D remains ambiguous. The V and J ends lost 6 bases and 1 base respectively, with 7 bases between them. CDR3 size: 13 residues. Germline values: CDR1 SNHLY, CDR2 FYNNEI. CDR3: CASSVLSYNEQFF. DNA of the CDR3: TGTGCCAGCAGCGTTTTGTCCTACAATGAGCAGTTCTTC.

The chain combines TRBV29-1 with TRBJ1-6; D not resolved. The V gene lost 6 bases and the J gene lost 0 bases, with 12 bases spanning the gap. The CDR3 covers 15 residues. Germline V gene lookup returns CDR1 SQVTM and CDR2 ANQGSEA. The CDR3 DNA sequence: TGCAGCGTGCAGCTTCCAGGCTCCTATAATTCACCCCTCCACTTT. Its protein product is CSVQLPGSYNSPLHF.

The J gene is TRBJ2-1, the V gene TRBV4-3, with 10 bases fitting TRBD2. CDR1 LGHNA and CDR2 YSLEER come from the germline V gene. The CDR3 runs to 16 residues. The V gene end was trimmed by 7 bases and the J gene end by 7 bases; junction bases not matched to a gene: 13. In DNA, the CDR3 is TGCGCCAGCACCCCGAGCGCGTCTAGCGGGAGAAATGAGCAGTTCTTC. Translated: CASTPSASSGRNEQFF.

The chain employs TRBV28 and TRBJ2-1; 9 nucleotides match TRBD2. CDR3 length: 15 residues. Germline-derived CDR1 and CDR2 are MDHEN and SYDVKM. Trimming at V came to 2 bases and at J to 6 bases, leaving 5 bases not matched to a gene. CDR3 amino acids: CASSLAGGPGNEQFF. CDR3 sequence (DNA): TGTGCCAGCAGTTTAGCGGGAGGGCCAGGCAATGAGCAGTTCTTC. Drawing the rest from reference TRBV28 and TRBJ2-1, the complete variable domain is DVKVTQSSRYLVKRTGEKVFLECVQDMDHENMFWYRQDPGLGLRLIYFSYDVKMKEKGDIPEGYSVSREKKERFSLILESASTNQTSMYLCASSLAGGPGNEQFFGPGTRLTVL.